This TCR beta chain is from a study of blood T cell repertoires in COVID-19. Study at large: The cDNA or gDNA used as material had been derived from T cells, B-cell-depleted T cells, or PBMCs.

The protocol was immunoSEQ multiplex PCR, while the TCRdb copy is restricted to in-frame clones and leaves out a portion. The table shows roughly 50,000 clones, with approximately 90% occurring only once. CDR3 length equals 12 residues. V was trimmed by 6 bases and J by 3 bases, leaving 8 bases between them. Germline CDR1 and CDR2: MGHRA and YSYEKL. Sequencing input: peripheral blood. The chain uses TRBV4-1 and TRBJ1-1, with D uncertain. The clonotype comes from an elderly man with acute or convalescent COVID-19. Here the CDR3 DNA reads TGCGCCAGCAGTCAGGCCTACACTGAAGCTTTCTTT. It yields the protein CASSQAYTEAFF.